The clone carrying this TCR beta chain was counted once. The antigen remains undetermined. This CDR3 is 12 amino acids long. V was pared by 5 bases and J by 5 bases, with 5 bases of the junction left unmatched. Per germline, CDR1 GTSNPN and CDR2 SVGIG (reference sequence). Data came from immunoSEQ multiplex PCR; TCRdb stores just in-frame clones and leaves some out. The sample carries 200,000 to 300,000 clones, approximately 95% recorded once. This sample is part of a study of T cell responses to AZD1222 COVID-19 vaccine. Regarding the study as a whole: Regions left unmutated in variants are reportedly the target of nearly half of spike-specific TCRs. Spike-specific TCR repertoires showed rising breadth and depth after two AZD1222 doses.

This material consisted of peripheral blood, taken on day 0 of AZD1222 vaccination. V and J are TRBV30 and TRBJ2-5; 7 nucleotides align to TRBD2. This TCR derives from an adult in good health. This CDR3 reads CAWGGGGETQYF. DNA for the CDR3: TGTGCCTGGGGCGGGGGAGGGGAGACCCAGTACTTC.